Below are 16 T cell receptor beta chains sequenced from a single sample in a study of shared clonotypes between healthy human individuals. The method was immunoSEQ multiplex PCR; TCRdb's version includes in-frame clones alone and lacks a portion of them. The sample consists of 2 million to 2.5 million clones, approximately 94% of them appearing once. Naive-designated CD8 cells lacked CD45RO, were positively enriched for CCR7, and omitted terminally differentiated effector memory CD45RA+ cells. The source material was naive CD8+ T cells from PBMCs. Receptors originate from a young man in good health. Some clones in this sample may be carry-over from other donors' samples.

The J gene is TRBJ2-1, the V gene TRBV19, with TRBD1 matching over 12 bases. V shed 8 bases, J shed 6 bases, and the junction held 5 bases outside the gene matches. This CDR3 region has 14 residues. The germline CDR1 and CDR2 sequences are LNHDA and SQIVND (reference sequence). In DNA, the CDR3 is TGTGCCAGTCGGGACAGGGGGCTTATCAATGAGCAGTTCTTC. The encoded protein is CASRDRGLINEQFF.

The chain carries TRBV7-8 and TRBJ2-1; D assignment may be TRBD1 or TRBD2 (6 bases each). V lost 1 base and J lost 0, with 13 bases in between. The CDR3 extends over 17 amino acids. Per the germline V gene, CDR1 is SGHVS and CDR2 is FQNEAQ. CDR3 in amino acids: CASSLVAGEVSYNEQFF. The CDR3 DNA is TGTGCCAGCAGCTTAGTGGCAGGGGAGGTCTCCTACAATGAGCAGTTCTTC.

The rearrangement joins TRBV11-3 to TRBJ2-1; D assignment may be TRBD1 or TRBD2 (5 bases each). Germline V CDR1 and CDR2: SGHNT, YENEEA. Trimming shortened V by 4 bases and J by 5 bases, and 15 bases separated the two germline ends. The CDR3 covers 15 residues. CDR3 nucleotides: TGTGCCAGCAGCTCCCGGGACGGACGCCACAATGAGCAGTTCTTC. Its translation: CASSSRDGRHNEQFF.

This clone occurred once. This sequence may be a read error, since a much larger clone differs from it by one base. Different DNA sequences within this sample yield the same CDR3. The rearrangement uses TRBV7-2 and TRBJ1-1; possible D gene TRBD1, 5 bases. CDR1 is SGHTA and CDR2 is FQGNSA in the germline V gene. V lost 1 base to trimming and J lost 6 bases, with 6 bases between them. The CDR3 length is 12 residues. The CDR3 reads CASSLGGPEAFF. The CDR3 DNA is TGTGCCAGCAGCTTAGGGGGCCCTGAAGCTTTCTTT.

The genes are TRBV9 and TRBJ1-2; 10 bases align to TRBD1. Germline V gene sequence: CDR1 SGDLS, CDR2 YYNGEE. The CDR3 is made up of 17 amino acids. V lost 3 bases, J lost 7 bases, and 15 bases stayed unmatched. CDR3 bases: TGTGCCAGCAGCGCTCTAAGGGCCTCCGGACAGGGGGGTGGCTACACCTTC. Protein: CASSALRASGQGGGYTF.

The rearrangement uses TRBV29-1 and TRBJ2-4, with 9 bases fitting TRBD2. CDR1 is SQVTM and CDR2 is ANQGSEA in the germline V gene. Trimming at V came to 1 base and at J to 8 bases, leaving 6 bases not matched to a gene. The CDR3 has 14 amino acids. CDR3 sequence (DNA): TGCAGCGTTGAAGTAGCGGGAGATGGTGACATTCAGTACTTC. It codes for CSVEVAGDGDIQYF.

This rearrangement joins TRBV27 to TRBJ2-7, with TRBD1 identical over 9 bases. J lost 1 base, V lost 5 bases, and 18 bases had no gene match. Germline V gene data show CDR1 as MNHEY and CDR2 as SMNVEV (reference sequence). The CDR3 covers 19 residues. The CDR3 DNA sequence: TGTGCCAGCAGTCTGCAATTCCGGGGCGGGGGACAGGGATCCTACGAGCAGTACTTC. Its translation: CASSLQFRGGGQGSYEQYF.

The genes are TRBV19 and TRBJ1-1, with D unresolved. This CDR3 is built from 13 residues. V lost 8 bases to trimming and J lost 0 bases, with 10 bases between them. Per the germline V gene, CDR1 is LNHDA and CDR2 is SQIVND (reference sequence). CDR3 loop: CASEEVMNTEAFF. In DNA, the CDR3 is TGTGCCAGTGAAGAGGTGATGAACACTGAAGCTTTCTTT. The whole variable domain, filled in from reference TRBV19 and TRBJ1-1, reads DGGITQSPKYLFRKEGQNVTLSCEQNLNHDAMYWYRQDPGQGLRLIYYSQIVNDFQKGDIAEGYSVSREKKESFPLTVTSAQKNPTAFYLCASEEVMNTEAFFGQGTRLTVV.

The chain has TRBV7-9 and TRBJ2-3; 7 positions agree with TRBD2. CDR1 SEHNR and CDR2 FQNEAQ come from the germline V gene (reference sequence). J gave up 4 bases and V 4 bases, and 17 bases lay outside the gene matches. The CDR3 spans 18 residues. Written as DNA, the CDR3 is TGTGCCAGCAGCTCGTGGTCCCCTCGTGCGGGAGACCCAGATACGCAGTATTTT. Translating gives CASSSWSPRAGDPDTQYF.

The V and J genes are TRBV4-2 and TRBJ2-4; 10 nucleotides align to TRBD1. The CDR3 sequence is 19 residues long. V lost 2 bases to trimming and J lost 0 bases; unmatched junction nucleotides: 10. The germline CDR1 and CDR2 sequences are LGHNA and YNFKEQ. CDR3 nucleotides: TGTGCCAGCAGCCAAATCCGGGACAGGGGACATCTAGCCAAAAACATTCAGTACTTC. Translation gives CASSQIRDRGHLAKNIQYF.

V usage is TRBV6-6 and J usage is TRBJ1-2; D is perhaps TRBD1 (5 bases). The V and J ends lost 4 bases and 4 bases respectively, with 10 bases between them. Germline CDR1 and CDR2: MNHNY and SVGAGI (reference sequence). The CDR3 has 13 residues. In DNA, the CDR3 is TGTGCCAGCAGTTGGGGGATCGGCTATGGCTACACCTTC. Residues: CASSWGIGYGYTF.

The chain links TRBV9 to TRBJ2-7, with D uncertain. This CDR3 is 15 amino acids long. CDR1 and CDR2 (germline): SGDLS, YYNGEE. Trimming took 0 bases from V and 0 from J, leaving 10 bases between them. Written as DNA, the CDR3 is TGTGCCAGCAGCGTAGGGCGAACAGTCTCCTACGAGCAGTACTTC. This translates into CASSVGRTVSYEQYF.

This clone was observed a single time. Here the CDR3 reads CASSSQTSGLFYEQYF. CDR3 DNA: TGTGCCAGCAGTTCCCAGACTAGCGGGCTTTTCTACGAGCAGTACTTC. The gene calls are TRBV28 and TRBJ2-7; 10 bases match TRBD2. V trimming: 4 bases; J trimming: 3 bases; junction bases outside the gene matches: 9. This CDR3 comprises 16 residues. Germline V gene lookup returns CDR1 MDHEN and CDR2 SYDVKM. Combining the CDR3 with reference TRBV28 and TRBJ2-7 gives the whole variable domain DVKVTQSSRYLVKRTGEKVFLECVQDMDHENMFWYRQDPGLGLRLIYFSYDVKMKEKGDIPEGYSVSREKKERFSLILESASTNQTSMYLCASSSQTSGLFYEQYFGPGTRLTVT.

The count of this clone is one. The V call is TRBV7-8, the J call TRBJ2-6; no firm D call. Germline CDR1 is SGHVS and CDR2 is FQNEAQ. V dropped 1 base and J dropped 1 base, with 5 bases sitting between them. The CDR3 contains 15 residues. The CDR3 region has the DNA TGTGCCAGCAGCTTAGTGGGATCTGGGGCCAACGTCCTGACTTTC. Protein sequence: CASSLVGSGANVLTF.

The chain links TRBV10-3 to TRBJ2-7; 7 positions agree with TRBD2. This CDR3 has 13 residues. CDR1 is ENHRY, CDR2 SYGVKD, per germline. J lost 6 bases, V lost 2 bases, and 4 bases had no gene match. The CDR3 sequence: CAISEPGTIEQYF. DNA of the CDR3: TGTGCCATCAGTGAGCCCGGGACTATCGAGCAGTACTTC.

The CDR3 region is CASSPGHSNTEAFF. The CDR3 nucleotides read TGTGCCAGCAGCCCTGGACACTCGAACACTGAAGCTTTCTTT. This chain links TRBV28 with TRBJ1-1; D might be TRBD1 (5 bases). This CDR3 contains 14 residues. Germline assignment: CDR1 MDHEN and CDR2 SYDVKM. Trimming cost V 6 bases and J 1 base, with 12 bases left between them.